What follows are 13 T cell receptor beta chains derived from one specimen sequenced in a study of shared clonotypes between healthy human individuals. Using immunoSEQ multiplex PCR, the repertoire was profiled, and TCRdb retains in-frame clones only, with some absent. The repertoire holds about 2 million clones, approximately 94% seen once, with 1% to 1.5% in the top ten. CD45RO-negative, CCR7-positively selected cells formed the naive CD8 fraction, excluding terminally differentiated effector memory CD45RA+ cells. The sample taken for sequencing was naive CD8+ T cells sorted from blood. These TCRs come from a man between 18 and 35 years old in good health.

The chain has TRBV27 and TRBJ1-1; possible D gene TRBD1, 6 bases. The CDR3 is 14 residues long. V lost 1 base to trimming and J lost 7 bases, with 13 bases between them. Germline V gene sequence: CDR1 MNHEY, CDR2 SMNVEV (reference sequence). CDR3 loop: CASSLWGGDGEAFF. The CDR3 DNA sequence: TGTGCCAGCAGTTTATGGGGGGGCGACGGTGAAGCTTTCTTT.

V gene TRBV27 combines with J gene TRBJ1-2; 9 bases fit TRBD1. The V segment lost 2 bases and the J segment 5 bases; nucleotides outside the gene matches: 9. CDR1 and CDR2 from the germline V gene are MNHEY and SMNVEV (reference sequence). This CDR3 is built from 16 residues. CDR3 amino acids: CASSLIGGTGLYGYTF. DNA of the CDR3: TGTGCCAGCAGTTTAATTGGCGGGACAGGGTTATATGGCTACACCTTC.

The V gene is TRBV11-2, the J gene TRBJ2-7; 8 bases are a match to TRBD2. This CDR3 region has 14 residues. V shed 6 bases and J 3 bases; nucleotides not matched to a gene: 7. Germline values: CDR1 SGHAT, CDR2 FQNNGV. CDR3 loop: CASRPPGTSYEQYF. For the CDR3, the DNA is TGTGCCAGCAGGCCACCCGGGACTAGCTACGAGCAGTACTTC.

CDR3: CASSQDGGGLTDTQYF. The CDR3 bases are TGCGCCAGCAGCCAAGATGGAGGCGGACTCACAGATACGCAGTATTTT. The rearrangement links TRBV4-3 to TRBJ2-3, with D possibly being TRBD2 (5 bases). Germline CDR1 is LGHNA and CDR2 is YSLEER. V lost 0 bases and J lost 2, with 12 bases in between. CDR3 length equals 16 residues.

This clone was picked up one time. The rearrangement uses TRBV12-5 and TRBJ2-7, with 7 positions matching TRBD1. With 7 bases clipped from V and 2 bases from J, the junction kept 8 bases outside the gene matches. The CDR3 is 14 residues long. Germline V CDR1 and CDR2: LGHNT, FRNRAP. The CDR3 DNA reads TGTGCTAGTGTTAACCGGGACAGCACCTACGAGCAGTACTTC. As protein: CASVNRDSTYEQYF.

This chain connects TRBV4-3 to TRBJ2-5; D is uncertain. The germline V gene has CDR1 LGHNA and CDR2 YSLEER. This CDR3 is 16 amino acids long. The V and J ends lost 4 bases and 0 bases respectively, with 15 bases between them. The CDR3 reads CASSPGRVPYQETQYF. The DNA for the CDR3 is TGCGCCAGCAGCCCCGGACGGGTGCCGTACCAAGAGACCCAGTACTTC.

The chain employs TRBV7-2 and TRBJ2-7; D call uncertain. The germline V gene has CDR1 SGHTA and CDR2 FQGNSA. V lost 2 bases, J lost 3 bases, and 14 bases lay in between. The CDR3 runs 15 residues. As DNA, the CDR3 is TGTGCCAGCAGCTTAAGTCCGTCTAGGTTCTACGAGCAGTACTTC. It codes for CASSLSPSRFYEQYF.

Worth noting for this clone: This same CDR3 is encoded by further DNA sequences in the sample. This rearrangement joins TRBV10-3 to TRBJ1-3, with D unresolved. Germline CDR1 ENHRY, CDR2 SYGVKD. V was cut by 0 bases and J by 0 bases, with 6 bases left in between. This CDR3 comprises 15 residues. CDR3 in amino acids: CAISESAGSGNTIYF. Written as DNA, the CDR3 is TGTGCCATCAGTGAGTCGGCAGGCTCTGGAAACACCATATATTTT.

The V call is TRBV6-5, the J call TRBJ2-1; the D is unclear. The CDR3 spans 15 residues. Germline CDR1 reads MNHEY; CDR2 reads SVGAGI. V dropped 2 bases and J dropped 3 bases, with 11 bases sitting between them. The CDR3 loop is CASSYDGESYNEQFF. The CDR3, as DNA: TGTGCCAGCAGTTACGATGGAGAGAGCTACAATGAGCAGTTCTTC.

This sequence joins TRBV4-1 and TRBJ1-5; perhaps TRBD1 as D (6 bases). Looked up from germline, CDR1 is MGHRA and CDR2 is YSYEKL. V was pared by 1 base and J by 3 bases, with 10 bases between. The CDR3 totals 15 residues. CDR3 sequence reads: CASSQVRGNNQPQHF. The CDR3, as DNA: TGCGCCAGCAGCCAAGTGAGGGGGAACAATCAGCCCCAGCATTTT.

This clone was recorded once. V usage is TRBV7-6 and J usage is TRBJ1-1; D unresolved. CDR1 and CDR2 (germline): SGHVS, FNYEAQ. CDR3 length: 13 amino acids. Trimming cost V 4 bases and J 5 bases, with 11 bases left between them. CDR3 DNA: TGTGCCAGCAGCTCACCCGGGAGTACTGAAGCTTTCTTT. Translated: CASSSPGSTEAFF.

The rearrangement uses TRBV19 and TRBJ1-1, with a tentative D call TRBD1 (6 bases). Trimming left V 5 bases short and J 2 bases short, with 18 bases between. The CDR3 length is 16 residues. CDR1 is LNHDA, CDR2 SQIVND, per germline (reference sequence). CDR3 protein: CASSPTYRAENTEAFF. CDR3 nucleotide sequence: TGTGCCAGTAGTCCAACGTACAGGGCTGAAAACACTGAAGCTTTCTTT.

This rearrangement joins TRBV7-6 to TRBJ2-7; TRBD2 matches 7 bases. Germline V lookup: CDR1 SGHVS, CDR2 FNYEAQ. This CDR3 has 16 amino acids. Losses at the gene ends were 5 bases for V and 3 bases for J; bases not matched to a gene: 13. Written as DNA, the CDR3 is TGTGCCAGCAGCCCAAGACCTGGAAGGGAGGGCTACGAGCAGTACTTC. Its protein product is CASSPRPGREGYEQYF.